This TCR beta chain comes out of a study of cytomegalovirus exposure and HLA in healthy donors. Study conclusions and caveats: Most TCRs appeared rarely, but some public TCRs recurred in many donors. That first-cohort TCR clusters tended to co-occur in the roughly 110 validation repertoires was found in a later analysis. Cytomegalovirus association was listed for 164 TCR beta chains.

Germline CDR1 reads SGDLS; CDR2 reads YYNGEE. Trimming cost V 4 bases and J 2 bases, with 12 bases left between them. This CDR3 has 14 residues. This clone occurred once. Its antigen remains unidentified. The donors were members of the validation cohort, which comprised 90 to 150 subjects and was separate from the first cohort of some 680 subjects. Measured with immunoSEQ multiplex PCR; TCRdb has only the in-frame clones, and not every one. Among over 200,000 clones listed, over 80% were seen once. This chain uses TRBV9 with TRBJ2-5, with D tentatively TRBD2 (5 bases). Input material: PBMCs. This TCR derives from a woman under 40 in good health and CMV-seropositive. CDR3 region: CASSPTGNQETQYF. CDR3 nucleotides: TGTGCCAGCAGCCCGACCGGGAATCAAGAGACCCAGTACTTC.